These 14 T cell receptor beta chains were sequenced from one sample in a study of regulatory T cells in long-lasting Graves disease. Documented time point: persistent/refractory GD, antithyroid drugs over 5 years with positive TRAb. Researchers made the TCR library from RNA that was extracted from PBMCs. Arm-PCR of CDR3 regions and iRepertoire HTBI primers were used to build TCR beta libraries. MiXCR, run by TCRdb on the multiplex PCR reads, gives a single entry per CDR3 protein. Of roughly 500,000 distinct CDR3 sequences listed, about 20% are singletons. The sample here was peripheral blood mononuclear cells (PBMCs), taken when the disease was refractory, from a patient treated with antithyroid drugs. All receptors come from a female donor with Graves disease.

The table lists this clonotype with many counts. Here the CDR3 DNA reads TGTGCCAGCAGTGAGCCGGGACAGGGGGCCTATGGCTACACCTTC. Translating gives CASSEPGQGAYGYTF. The chain has TRBV6-1 and TRBJ1-2, with 12 bases identical to TRBD1. The ends lost 3 bases at V and 4 bases at J; junction bases unmatched: 3. The germline V gene has CDR1 MNHNS and CDR2 SASEGT. CDR3 length: 15 amino acids.

This clonotype appeared a few times. This chain connects TRBV5-1 to TRBJ2-7; D perhaps matches TRBD1 (5 bases). The germline V gene has CDR1 SGHRS and CDR2 YFSETQ. CDR3 length: 14 amino acids. The V end lost 5 bases, the J end lost 1 base, and 13 bases lay between the germline ends. CDR3 loop: CASSVQAGSYEQYF. The CDR3 nucleotides are TGCGCCAGCAGTGTTCAGGCAGGGTCCTACGAGCAGTACTTC.

This clonotype has ten or more counts. V usage is TRBV7-2 and J usage is TRBJ1-1, with D unclear. Germline CDR1 and CDR2: SGHTA and FQGNSA. This CDR3 has 13 amino acids. The V and J ends lost 4 bases and 7 bases respectively, with 13 bases between them. The CDR3 loop reads CASSSDPQGEAFF. The CDR3 DNA is TGTGCCAGCAGCTCTGACCCTCAAGGTGAAGCTTTCTTT. The full variable domain, its missing parts supplied by reference TRBV7-2 and TRBJ1-1, is GAGVSQSPSNKVTEKGKDVELRCDPISGHTALYWYRQSLGQGLEFLIYFQGNSAPDKSGLPSDRFSAERTGGSVSTLTIQRTQQEDSAVYLCASSSDPQGEAFFGQGTRLTVV.

The chain employs TRBV5-1 and TRBJ2-4, with 9 bases fitting TRBD1. V lost 6 bases to trimming and J lost 3 bases; unmatched junction nucleotides: 13. CDR3 length equals 17 residues. Per the germline V gene, CDR1 is SGHRS and CDR2 is YFSETQ. CDR3 sequence reads: CASKGTGKVIGKNIQYF. CDR3 in DNA: TGCGCCAGCAAGGGGACAGGGAAGGTAATTGGCAAAAACATTCAGTACTTC. The entire variable domain, with the rest obtained from reference TRBV5-1 and TRBJ2-4, is as follows: KAGVTQTPRYLIKTRGQQVTLSCSPISGHRSVSWYQQTPGQGLQFLFEYFSETQRNKGNFPGRFSGRQFSNSRSEMNVSTLELGDSALYLCASKGTGKVIGKNIQYFGAGTRLSVL.

This chain uses TRBV12-3 or TRBV12-4 with TRBJ2-1, with TRBD1 as a possible D gene (6 bases). V dropped 5 bases and J dropped 5 bases, with 13 bases sitting between them. There are 14 residues in the CDR3. CDR3 protein: CASSKTGTNNEQFF. CDR3 sequence (DNA): TGTGCCAGCAGTAAAACAGGGACAAACAATGAGCAGTTCTTC.

This clonotype was seen ten or more times. The chain uses TRBV3-1 and TRBJ1-1; no definite D call. There are 9 residues in the CDR3. Germline CDR1 LGHDT, CDR2 YNNKEL (reference sequence). The CDR3 coding sequence is TGTCCTGGAGGGACTGAAGCTTTCTTT. It yields the protein CPGGTEAFF.

The chain uses TRBV28 and TRBJ1-5; D is unclear. This CDR3 spans 12 amino acids. The germline V gene has CDR1 MDHEN and CDR2 SYDVKM. V shed 6 bases and J shed 4 bases, with 7 bases lying between them. The DNA of the CDR3 is TGTGCCAGCAGGAAGGTTAATCAGCCCCAGCATTTT. This sequence encodes CASRKVNQPQHF.

This clonotype was counted many times. The chain couples TRBV20-1 to TRBJ2-4, with 8 bases that match TRBD1. V dropped 5 bases and J dropped 8; count of bases not matched to a gene: 8. Germline lookup yields CDR1 DFQATT and CDR2 SNEGSKA (reference sequence). The length of the CDR3 is 13 residues. CDR3 residues: CSAATGGSDIQYF. CDR3 DNA: TGCAGTGCTGCTACAGGGGGATCGGACATTCAGTACTTC.

This clonotype was seen many times. The chain uses TRBV28 and TRBJ1-4; D remains unclear. CDR1 MDHEN and CDR2 SYDVKM come from the germline V gene. The CDR3 consists of 14 residues. V gave up 8 bases and J gave up 0 bases, with 10 bases separating them. CDR3 sequence (DNA): TGTGCCAGCGGGGAGACGTCAACTAATGAAAAACTGTTTTTT. It translates to CASGETSTNEKLFF.

This clonotype has more than one count but fewer than ten. The chain is built from TRBV30 and TRBJ1-1; D possibly corresponds to TRBD1 (5 bases). Germline CDR1 GTSNPN, CDR2 SVGIG (reference sequence). The V end lost 5 bases, the J end lost 6 bases, and 10 bases lay between the germline ends. CDR3 length equals 11 residues. The CDR3 DNA reads TGTGCCTGGGGGGGTGGTCCTGAAGCTTTCTTT. Amino acid sequence: CAWGGGPEAFF.

This clonotype was detected many times. The chain combines TRBV20-1 with TRBJ2-7, with a weak D call TRBD1 (6 bases). Per the germline V gene, CDR1 is DFQATT and CDR2 is SNEGSKA (reference sequence). Trimming took off 6 bases at V and 7 bases at J, with 19 bases between the two ends. The CDR3 is made up of 13 amino acids. The CDR3 nucleotides are TGCAGTGCGATGAACAGGGATTTTGCGGAGCAGTACTTC. Amino acid sequence: CSAMNRDFAEQYF.

This clonotype turned up a few times. The rearrangement joins TRBV11-2 to TRBJ2-1; 9 bases fit TRBD1. The length of the CDR3 is 15 residues. V lost 5 bases and J lost 4; bases outside the gene matches: 6. Per germline, CDR1 SGHAT and CDR2 FQNNGV. This CDR3 is CASSRRDRDYNEQFF. CDR3 DNA: TGTGCCAGCAGCCGCCGGGACAGGGATTACAATGAGCAGTTCTTC. Full variable domain (outside the CDR3, taken from reference TRBV11-2 and TRBJ2-1): EAGVAQSPRYKIIEKRQSVAFWCNPISGHATLYWYQQILGQGPKLLIQFQNNGVVDDSQLPKDRFSAERLKGVDSTLKIQPAKLEDSAVYLCASSRRDRDYNEQFFGPGTRLTVL.

Points on this clonotype: One base away lies a much larger clone, so this may be a sequencing read error. The conserved closing phenylalanine or tryptophan is absent in this CDR3, likely reflecting a read error. The rearrangement joins TRBV29-1 to TRBJ1-1; D is unresolved. CDR1 is SQVTM, CDR2 ANQGSEA, per germline. The length of the CDR3 is 12 residues. V shed 4 bases and J shed 0 bases, with 6 bases lying between them. CDR3 nucleotide sequence: TGCAGCGTTGCACAGTTGAACACTGAAGCTTTCTCT. Translated: CSVAQLNTEAFS.

The DNA for the CDR3 is TGTGCCAGCAGCTTAAGCGTCTCAAATACTGGGGCCAACGTCCTGACTTTC. Encoded protein: CASSLSVSNTGANVLTF. The rearrangement links TRBV7-3 to TRBJ2-6; D uncertain. The V and J ends lost 1 base and 2 bases respectively, with 12 bases between them. This CDR3 is 17 amino acids long. CDR1 and CDR2 from the germline V gene are SGHTA and FQGTGA.